A selection of T cell receptor beta chains follows, all from one sample in a study of OX40 agonist ivuxolimab in advanced cancers. Method: immunoSEQ multiplex PCR; TCRdb's copy keeps in-frame clones and lacks some. The table records about 61,000 clones, about 90% of them present only once. Sample: CD4+ or CD8+ T cells sorted from blood, taken in a trial of the OX40 agonist ivuxolimab. The origin of the receptors is an adult with an advanced solid tumor such as melanoma, head and neck, liver or kidney cancer. Each CDR3 is given with its conserved first and last residue. The D gene is left open where the match is weak. Expanded clones are given a class, and other clones once, few, many or no size at all.

j_call clone_size v_call d_call cdr3_nt cdr3_aa
TRBJ1-4 - TRBV5-5 TRBD1 TGTGCCAGCAGCTTTCGCCCAGGGGGCATTGGTGAAAAACTGTTTTTT CASSFRPGGIGEKLFF
TRBJ2-3 - TRBV9 - TGTGCCAGCAGCGTAGTCGGGGAGGCAGATACGCAGTATTTT CASSVVGEADTQYF
TRBJ2-1 - TRBV6-5 TRBD2 TGTGCCAGCAGTCTACTAGCGGGGCGTTACAATGAGCAGTTCTTC CASSLLAGRYNEQFF
TRBJ1-3 - TRBV6-6 - TGTGCCAGCAGTTATTCAGGGGAATCTACTGGAAACACCATATATTTT CASSYSGESTGNTIYF
TRBJ2-5 once TRBV9 - TGTGCCAGCAGCGAGATCCCTAGTTGGGAGACCCAGTACTTC CASSEIPSWETQYF
TRBJ2-7 - TRBV28 - TGTGCCAGCAGGGAAACTGGGACGGTCTACGAGCAGTACTTC CASRETGTVYEQYF
TRBJ2-6 - TRBV7-9 - TGTGCCAGCAGCCACCGGACAGATAGCTCTGGGGCCAACGTCCTGACTTTC CASSHRTDSSGANVLTF
TRBJ1-2 - TRBV6-5 - TGTGCCAGCAGTTACAGGGACGGCTATGGCTACACCTTC CASSYRDGYGYTF
TRBJ2-1 - TRBV20-1 - TGCAGTGCTAGAGATCCCCCTGAGCAGTTCTTC CSARDPPEQFF
TRBJ1-1 - TRBV5-3 - TGTGCCAGAAGCGGTACCGGGACGGGGGGTGAAGCTTTCTTT CARSGTGTGGEAFF
TRBJ2-7 - TRBV28 TRBD2 TGTGCCAGCAGTTTCCGGGGGGGACCCTACGAGCAGTACTTC CASSFRGGPYEQYF
TRBJ2-1 - TRBV7-3 - TGTGCCAGCAGCTTGCCCGACAATGAGCAGTTCTTC CASSLPDNEQFF
TRBJ2-1 once TRBV30 - TGTGCCTGGAGTAGTGAGGACAGTTACAATGAGCAGTTCTTC CAWSSEDSYNEQFF
TRBJ2-5 - TRBV2 - TGTGCCAGCAGTGAAGAGGTGGTGGGGCTACAAGAGACCCAGTACTTC CASSEEVVGLQETQYF
TRBJ1-5 - TRBV4-3 - TGCGCCAGCAGCCAAGAAGCCGGGTGGGCCAATCAGCCCCAGCATTTT CASSQEAGWANQPQHF